The sequence of this TCR beta chain was determined in a study of PD-1 blockade in mismatch repair-deficient tumors. Study-wide background: Patients had approximately 12 mismatch repair-deficient cancer types, all previously treated and progressing.

Generated by immunoSEQ multiplex PCR, the TCRdb table keeps only in-frame clones and is missing some. The table records over 14,000 clones, under 85% of them present only once. This clone qualifies as large. Its specificity is not known. This CDR3 region has 11 residues. Germline CDR1 MNHEY, CDR2 SMNVEV (reference sequence). Trimming cost V 7 bases and J 8 bases, with 11 bases left between them. Time point reported: roughly 9-day in vitro stimulation with candidate neoantigen peptide 5. The chain uses TRBV27 and TRBJ1-1; D gene uncertain. The clonotype was recovered from an adult with mismatch repair-deficient cancer. This specimen consisted of cells cultured in vitro, obtained from a patient treated with pembrolizumab. CDR3 sequence (DNA): TGTGCCAGCACCGCAGGTACGGAAGCTTTCTTT. This sequence encodes CASTAGTEAFF.